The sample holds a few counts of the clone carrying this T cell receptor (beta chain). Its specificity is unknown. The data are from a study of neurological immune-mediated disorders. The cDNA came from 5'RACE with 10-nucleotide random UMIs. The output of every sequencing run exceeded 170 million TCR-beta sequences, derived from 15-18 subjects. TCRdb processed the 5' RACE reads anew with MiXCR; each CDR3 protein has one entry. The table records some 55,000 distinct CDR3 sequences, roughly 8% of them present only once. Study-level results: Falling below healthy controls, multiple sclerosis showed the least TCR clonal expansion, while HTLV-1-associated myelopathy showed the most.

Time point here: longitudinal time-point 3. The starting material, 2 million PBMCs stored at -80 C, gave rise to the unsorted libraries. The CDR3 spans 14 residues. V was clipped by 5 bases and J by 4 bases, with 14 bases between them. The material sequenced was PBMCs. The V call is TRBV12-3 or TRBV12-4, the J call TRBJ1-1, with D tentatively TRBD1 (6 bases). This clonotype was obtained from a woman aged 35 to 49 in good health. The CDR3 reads CASSPEGGGTEAFF. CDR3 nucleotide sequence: TGTGCCAGCAGTCCAGAGGGGGGCGGCACTGAAGCTTTCTTT.